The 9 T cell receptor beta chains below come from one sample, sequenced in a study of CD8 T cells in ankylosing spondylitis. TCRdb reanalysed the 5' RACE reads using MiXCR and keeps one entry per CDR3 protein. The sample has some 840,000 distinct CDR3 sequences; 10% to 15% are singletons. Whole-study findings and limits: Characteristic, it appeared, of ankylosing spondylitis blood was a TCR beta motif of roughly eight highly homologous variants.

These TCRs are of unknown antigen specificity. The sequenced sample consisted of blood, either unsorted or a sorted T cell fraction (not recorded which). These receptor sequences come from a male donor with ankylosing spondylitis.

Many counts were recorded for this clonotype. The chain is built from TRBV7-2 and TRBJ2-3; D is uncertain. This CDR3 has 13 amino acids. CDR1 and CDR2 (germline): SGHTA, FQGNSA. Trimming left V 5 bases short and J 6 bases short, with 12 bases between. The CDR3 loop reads CASSTPLTDTQYF. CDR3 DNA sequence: TGTGCCAGCAGCACCCCCCTAACGGATACGCAGTATTTT. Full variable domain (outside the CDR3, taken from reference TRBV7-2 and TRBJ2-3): GAGVSQSPSNKVTEKGKDVELRCDPISGHTALYWYRQSLGQGLEFLIYFQGNSAPDKSGLPSDRFSAERTGGSVSTLTIQRTQQEDSAVYLCASSTPLTDTQYFGPGTRLTVL.

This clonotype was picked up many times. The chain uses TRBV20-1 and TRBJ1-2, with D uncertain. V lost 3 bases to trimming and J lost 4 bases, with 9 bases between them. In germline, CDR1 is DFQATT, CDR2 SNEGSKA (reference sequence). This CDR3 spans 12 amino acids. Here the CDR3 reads CSASNGVYGYTF. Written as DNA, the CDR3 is TGCAGTGCTAGTAACGGAGTCTATGGCTACACCTTC.

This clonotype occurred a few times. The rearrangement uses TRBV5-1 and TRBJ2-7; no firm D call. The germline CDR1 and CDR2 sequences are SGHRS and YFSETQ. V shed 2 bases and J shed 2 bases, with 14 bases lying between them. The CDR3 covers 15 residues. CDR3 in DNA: TGCGCCAGCAGCTTTACCCCAGCAAGAACCTACGAGCAGTACTTC. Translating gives CASSFTPARTYEQYF.

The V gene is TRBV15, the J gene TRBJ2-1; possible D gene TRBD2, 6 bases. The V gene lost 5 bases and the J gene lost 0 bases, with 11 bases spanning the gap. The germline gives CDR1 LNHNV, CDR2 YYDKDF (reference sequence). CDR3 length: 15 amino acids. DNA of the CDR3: TGTGCCACCAGCGCCAGCGGGTTCTCCTACAATGAGCAGTTCTTC. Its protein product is CATSASGFSYNEQFF.

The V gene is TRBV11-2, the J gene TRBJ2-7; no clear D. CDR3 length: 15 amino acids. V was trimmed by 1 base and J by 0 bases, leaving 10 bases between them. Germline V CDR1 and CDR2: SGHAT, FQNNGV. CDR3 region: CASSLVAYPSYEQYF. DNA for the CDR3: TGTGCCAGCAGCTTAGTCGCCTATCCCTCCTACGAGCAGTACTTC. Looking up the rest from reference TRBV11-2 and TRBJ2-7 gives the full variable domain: EAGVAQSPRYKIIEKRQSVAFWCNPISGHATLYWYQQILGQGPKLLIQFQNNGVVDDSQLPKDRFSAERLKGVDSTLKIQPAKLEDSAVYLCASSLVAYPSYEQYFGPGTRLTVT.

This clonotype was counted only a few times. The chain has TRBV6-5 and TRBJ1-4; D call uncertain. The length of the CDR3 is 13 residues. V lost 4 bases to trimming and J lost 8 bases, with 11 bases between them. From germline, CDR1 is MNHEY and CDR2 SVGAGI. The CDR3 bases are TGTGCCAGCAGTTCGATAGGCGGGGAAAAACTGTTTTTT. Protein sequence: CASSSIGGEKLFF.

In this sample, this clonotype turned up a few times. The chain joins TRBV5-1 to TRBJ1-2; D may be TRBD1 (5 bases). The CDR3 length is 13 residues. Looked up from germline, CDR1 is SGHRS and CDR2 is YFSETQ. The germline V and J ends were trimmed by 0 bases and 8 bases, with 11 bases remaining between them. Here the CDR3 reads CASSLAGGTGYTF. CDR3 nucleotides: TGCGCCAGCAGCTTGGCCGGGGGGACCGGCTACACCTTC. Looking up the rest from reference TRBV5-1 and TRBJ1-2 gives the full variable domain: KAGVTQTPRYLIKTRGQQVTLSCSPISGHRSVSWYQQTPGQGLQFLFEYFSETQRNKGNFPGRFSGRQFSNSRSEMNVSTLELGDSALYLCASSLAGGTGYTFGSGTRLTVV.

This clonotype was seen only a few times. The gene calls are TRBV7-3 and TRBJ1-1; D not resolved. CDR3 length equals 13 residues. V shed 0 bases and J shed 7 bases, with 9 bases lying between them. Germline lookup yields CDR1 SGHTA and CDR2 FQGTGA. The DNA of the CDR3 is TGTGCCAGCAGCTTAACGAGATCCAGTGAAGCTTTCTTT. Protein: CASSLTRSSEAFF.

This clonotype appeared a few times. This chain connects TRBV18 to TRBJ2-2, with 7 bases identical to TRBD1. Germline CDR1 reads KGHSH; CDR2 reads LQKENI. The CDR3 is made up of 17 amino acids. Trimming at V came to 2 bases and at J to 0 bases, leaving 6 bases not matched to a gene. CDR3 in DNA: TGTGCCAGCTCACCATACTGGGACAGCGCGAACACCGGGGAGCTGTTTTTT. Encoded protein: CASSPYWDSANTGELFF.